The 8 T cell receptor beta chains below all came from one sample that was sequenced in a study of blood T cell repertoires in COVID-19. The data were produced by immunoSEQ multiplex PCR, yet TCRdb's version contains in-frame clones alone and is incomplete. Of fewer than 400,000 clones in the sample, 85% to 95% were seen once. Input material: PBMCs or T cells enriched from blood (not recorded which). The source is a woman aged 25-40 years who had been exposed to COVID-19.

The V gene is TRBV18, the J gene TRBJ1-5, with 7 bases matching TRBD1. Looked up from germline, CDR1 is KGHSH and CDR2 is LQKENI. The CDR3 has 17 amino acids. V was pared by 3 bases and J by 5 bases, with 13 bases of the junction left unmatched. CDR3 protein: CASSPADRPARDQPQHF. CDR3 nucleotides: TGTGCCAGCTCACCCGCGGACAGGCCTGCCAGGGATCAGCCCCAGCATTTT.

The V call is TRBV4-3, the J call TRBJ2-1, with 7 bases lining up with TRBD2. The CDR3 consists of 14 residues. The V segment lost 3 bases and the J segment 5 bases; nucleotides outside the gene matches: 4. The germline gives CDR1 LGHNA, CDR2 YSLEER. The CDR3 nucleotides read TGCGCCAGCAGCCAGCGGGGGTACGACAATGAGCAGTTCTTC. It specifies CASSQRGYDNEQFF.

This chain uses TRBV5-6 with TRBJ2-1; 9 nucleotides align to TRBD2. CDR3 length: 15 residues. Per the germline V gene, CDR1 is SGHDT and CDR2 is YYEEEE. V shed 3 bases and J 4 bases; nucleotides not matched to a gene: 5. The CDR3 DNA follows: TGTGCCAGCAGCTCTCCTAGCGGGGATTACAATGAGCAGTTCTTC. Protein sequence: CASSSPSGDYNEQFF.

The sample holds a few counts of this clone. The chain joins TRBV6-2 or TRBV6-3 to TRBJ1-1, with 7 positions matching TRBD1. Germline V gives CDR1 MNHEY, CDR2 SVGEGT. V dropped 4 bases and J dropped 2; count of bases not matched to a gene: 7. The CDR3 consists of 15 residues. The CDR3 reads CASSFVGTANTEAFF. DNA of the CDR3: TGTGCCAGCAGTTTCGTTGGGACAGCCAACACTGAAGCTTTCTTT.

The gene calls are TRBV3-1 (or the pseudogene TRBV3-2) and TRBJ1-6; 8 nucleotides match TRBD1. This CDR3 has 15 amino acids. CDR1 is LGHDT, CDR2 YNNKEL, per germline (reference sequence). V was pared by 3 bases and J by 7 bases, with 5 bases of the junction left unmatched. The CDR3 spells CASSHGGQGNSPLHF. The CDR3 coding sequence is TGTGCCAGCAGCCACGGAGGACAGGGAAATTCACCCCTCCACTTT.

CDR3 amino acids: CASSLATGTYGYTF. As DNA, the CDR3 is TGCGCCAGCAGCTTGGCCACGGGGACTTATGGCTACACCTTC. The V gene is TRBV5-1, the J gene TRBJ1-2; TRBD1 might be the D (5 bases). V was cut by 0 bases and J by 5 bases, with 11 bases left in between. The germline V gene has CDR1 SGHRS and CDR2 YFSETQ. The CDR3 runs to 14 residues.

This chain joins TRBV3-1 (or the pseudogene TRBV3-2) and TRBJ1-1; 9 positions match TRBD1. The CDR3 sequence is 14 residues long. Germline V gives CDR1 LGHDT, CDR2 YNNKEL (reference sequence). Germline trimming cut 6 bases from V and 4 bases from J; bases unmatched to any gene: 6. Here the CDR3 reads CASRKSTGGTEAFF. The DNA for the CDR3 is TGTGCCAGCAGGAAGTCGACAGGGGGCACTGAAGCTTTCTTT.

This CDR3 is CATSRGGFGNTIYF. CDR3 DNA: TGTGCCACCAGCAGAGGAGGGTTTGGAAACACCATATATTTT. The chain uses TRBV15 and TRBJ1-3; D gene ambiguous. Germline values: CDR1 LNHNV, CDR2 YYDKDF (reference sequence). V lost 1 base and J 3 bases, leaving 7 bases between the germline ends. The length of the CDR3 is 14 residues.